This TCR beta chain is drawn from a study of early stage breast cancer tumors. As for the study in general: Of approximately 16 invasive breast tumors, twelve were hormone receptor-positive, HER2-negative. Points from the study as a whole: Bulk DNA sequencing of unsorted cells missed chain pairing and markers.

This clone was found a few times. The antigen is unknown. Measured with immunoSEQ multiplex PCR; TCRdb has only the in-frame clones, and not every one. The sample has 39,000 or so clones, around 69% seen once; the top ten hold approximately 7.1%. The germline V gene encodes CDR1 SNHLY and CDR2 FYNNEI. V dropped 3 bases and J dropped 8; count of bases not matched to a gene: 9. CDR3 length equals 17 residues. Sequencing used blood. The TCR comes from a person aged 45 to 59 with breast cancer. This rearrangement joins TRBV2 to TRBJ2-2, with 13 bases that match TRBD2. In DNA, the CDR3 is TGTGCCAGCAGTGACCAGGGACTAGCGGGAACTCCGGGGGAGCTGTTTTTT. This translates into CASSDQGLAGTPGELFF. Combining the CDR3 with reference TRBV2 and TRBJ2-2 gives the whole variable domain EPEVTQTPSHQVTQMGQEVILRCVPISNHLYFYWYRQILGQKVEFLVSFYNNEISEKSEIFDDQFSVERPDGSNFTLKIRSTKLEDSAMYFCASSDQGLAGTPGELFFGEGSRLTVL.